The 5 T cell receptor beta chains below all came from one sample that was sequenced in a study of blood T cell repertoires in COVID-19. Libraries were prepared by immunoSEQ multiplex PCR; TCRdb keeps only in-frame clonotypes and omits some of them. The sample has 200,000 to 300,000 clones, approximately 88% seen once. The sequenced material came from peripheral blood. The receptors were gathered from a young woman with acute or convalescent COVID-19.

CDR3: CASSLWSGRASSYNEQFF. CDR3 nucleotides: TGCGCCAGCAGCTTATGGAGCGGGAGGGCCAGCTCCTACAATGAGCAGTTCTTC. The chain links TRBV5-1 to TRBJ2-1, with TRBD2 matching over 10 bases. From germline, CDR1 is SGHRS and CDR2 YFSETQ. J was trimmed by 0 bases and V by 2 bases; bases with no gene match: 8. The CDR3 contains 18 residues.

The rearrangement links TRBV7-2 to TRBJ1-6; D gene uncertain. CDR3 size: 13 residues. V lost 5 bases, J lost 10 bases, and 12 bases lay in between. Germline V gene lookup returns CDR1 SGHTA and CDR2 FQGNSA. The CDR3 is CASSPPLYSPLHF. In DNA, the CDR3 is TGTGCCAGCAGCCCACCGCTCTACTCACCCCTCCACTTT.

The count of this clone is one. This chain connects TRBV6-4 to TRBJ2-2; no clear D gene. Germline-derived CDR1 and CDR2 are MRHNA and SNTAGT. This CDR3 is 15 amino acids long. The germline V and J ends were trimmed by 2 bases and 7 bases, with 14 bases remaining between them. CDR3 sequence reads: CASSDLALSGGELFF. The DNA for the CDR3 is TGTGCCAGCAGTGACCTCGCCTTGTCGGGCGGGGAGCTGTTTTTT.

In nucleotides, the CDR3 is TGTGCCATCAGTGAGTCGGGGGACAGGGCTTTTAATCAGCCCCAGCATTTT. It encodes CAISESGDRAFNQPQHF. The J gene is TRBJ1-5, the V gene TRBV10-3, with 9 bases matching TRBD1. After removal of 0 bases from V and 4 bases from J, the junction contained 7 bases not matched to a gene. CDR1 is ENHRY and CDR2 is SYGVKD in the germline V gene. The CDR3 sequence is 17 residues long.

The chain recombines TRBV18 with TRBJ1-3; D gene unclear. Germline CDR1 KGHSH, CDR2 LQKENI. The CDR3 runs to 13 residues. Trimming stripped 2 bases from V and 12 bases from J, with 14 bases between. CDR3 region: CASSPSHETSIYF. DNA for the CDR3: TGTGCCAGCTCACCAAGTCACGAAACGAGCATATATTTT.